The 21 T cell receptor beta chains presented below share a single source sample, sequenced in a study of cytomegalovirus exposure and HLA in healthy donors. 13 Jbeta primers and 60 Vbeta primers were used for the PCR. Only in-frame clones appear in the TCRdb table, and some are missing; sequencing was by immunoSEQ multiplex PCR. The sample yields around 150,000 clones, around 77% seen once. Sequenced input: PBMCs. The source of these receptors is a man younger than 45 in good health and CMV-seronegative.

The chain combines TRBV28 with TRBJ1-5; weak D call: TRBD1 (6 bases). V was trimmed by 3 bases and J by 0 bases, leaving 18 bases between them. The CDR3 loop spans 18 amino acids. CDR1 and CDR2 (germline): MDHEN, SYDVKM. CDR3: CASSFLGQKSYSNQPQHF. Written as DNA, the CDR3 is TGTGCCAGCAGTTTTCTTGGACAGAAATCTTATAGCAATCAGCCCCAGCATTTT. Variable domain in full (rest from reference TRBV28 and TRBJ1-5): DVKVTQSSRYLVKRTGEKVFLECVQDMDHENMFWYRQDPGLGLRLIYFSYDVKMKEKGDIPEGYSVSREKKERFSLILESASTNQTSMYLCASSFLGQKSYSNQPQHFGDGTRLSIL.

V is TRBV7-8 and J is TRBJ1-5; 7 positions match TRBD1. This CDR3 region has 17 residues. Germline CDR1 reads SGHVS; CDR2 reads FQNEAQ. The ends lost 5 bases at V and 5 bases at J; junction bases unmatched: 15. The CDR3 loop reads CASSPARQGLADQPQHF. In DNA form, the CDR3 reads TGTGCCAGCAGCCCCGCCCGACAGGGATTGGCGGATCAGCCCCAGCATTTT.

The V and J genes are TRBV28 and TRBJ1-4; 9 bases align to TRBD1. Germline V gene data show CDR1 as MDHEN and CDR2 as SYDVKM. Losses at the gene ends were 6 bases for V and 7 bases for J; bases not matched to a gene: 3. The CDR3 loop spans 13 amino acids. CDR3 sequence (DNA): TGTGCCAGCAGGGGACAGGGCTTTGAAAAACTGTTTTTT. Its translation is CASRGQGFEKLFF.

The V and J genes are TRBV5-5 and TRBJ2-3; D is possibly TRBD1 (6 bases). The V gene lost 2 bases and the J gene lost 3 bases, with 10 bases spanning the gap. The germline V gene has CDR1 SGHKS and CDR2 YYEKEE (reference sequence). There are 14 residues in the CDR3. The CDR3 DNA follows: TGTGCCAGCAGCTTATTGACAGGTACAGATACGCAGTATTTT. Amino acid sequence: CASSLLTGTDTQYF.

This clone turned up a few times. The chain has TRBV4-2 and TRBJ1-1, with a tentative D call TRBD1 (6 bases). Trimming removed 0 bases from V and 11 bases from J, with 16 bases in between. CDR1 is LGHNA and CDR2 is YNFKEQ in the germline V gene. The CDR3 loop spans 14 amino acids. The CDR3 DNA reads as TGTGCCAGCAGCCAAGATCCCCTCGTTGGGGGCGCTTTCTTT. Protein sequence: CASSQDPLVGGAFF.

This chain links TRBV4-1 with TRBJ2-3, with 9 bases fitting TRBD2. Germline loops: CDR1 MGHRA, CDR2 YSYEKL. With 0 bases clipped from V and 1 base from J, the junction kept 5 bases outside the gene matches. CDR3 length: 17 amino acids. CDR3 DNA sequence: TGCGCCAGCAGCCAAGATCTTAGCGGGAGTGGCACAGATACGCAGTATTTT. Residues: CASSQDLSGSGTDTQYF.

The gene calls are TRBV25-1 and TRBJ1-5; D possibly corresponds to TRBD1 (6 bases). Germline lookup yields CDR1 MGHDK and CDR2 SYGVNS. V was pared by 3 bases and J by 2 bases, with 8 bases between. The CDR3 runs 14 residues. CDR3 protein: CASSDYRGNQPQHF. CDR3 DNA: TGTGCCAGCAGTGACTACAGGGGCAATCAGCCCCAGCATTTT.

The chain couples TRBV5-4 to TRBJ2-7, with D perhaps TRBD1 (5 bases). The CDR3 extends over 15 amino acids. In germline, CDR1 is SGHNT, CDR2 YYREEE (reference sequence). V lost 0 bases and J 4 bases, leaving 14 bases between the germline ends. The CDR3 loop reads CASSLVQGNLYEQYF. Here the CDR3 DNA reads TGTGCCAGCAGCTTGGTCCAGGGAAACTTGTACGAGCAGTACTTC.

This clone was seen a single time. The chain employs TRBV15 and TRBJ1-1, with D perhaps matching TRBD1 (5 bases). The CDR3 length is 13 residues. Trimming pared 0 bases from V and 11 bases from J, leaving 13 bases between. Per the germline V gene, CDR1 is LNHNV and CDR2 is YYDKDF (reference sequence). The CDR3 bases are TGTGCCACCAGCAGAGATGACAGATTGGGCGCTTTCTTT. It codes for CATSRDDRLGAFF. The complete variable domain, with remaining parts taken from reference TRBV15 and TRBJ1-1, reads DAMVIQNPRYQVTQFGKPVTLSCSQTLNHNVMYWYQQKSSQAPKLLFHYYDKDFNNEADTPDNFQSRRPNTSFCFLDIRSPGLGDTAMYLCATSRDDRLGAFFGQGTRLTVV.

The chain recombines TRBV30 with TRBJ1-4; 7 bases are shared with TRBD1. CDR1 and CDR2 (germline): GTSNPN, SVGIG (reference sequence). V gave up 4 bases and J gave up 8 bases; unmatched junction bases: 13. The CDR3 is made up of 15 amino acids. The CDR3 protein is CAWNPRTGVKEKLFF. The CDR3 DNA reads as TGTGCCTGGAATCCCCGAACAGGGGTTAAAGAAAAACTGTTTTTT.

This chain uses TRBV28 with TRBJ2-7; D may be TRBD2 (6 bases). With 5 bases removed from V and 1 base from J, the gap between germline ends came to 15 bases. This CDR3 spans 15 amino acids. In germline, CDR1 is MDHEN, CDR2 SYDVKM. The CDR3 sequence: CASSPGGRSSYEQYF. The CDR3 DNA follows: TGTGCCAGCAGTCCTGGTGGGAGGTCTTCCTACGAGCAGTACTTC.

The V gene is TRBV11-2, the J gene TRBJ2-1; D unresolved. Trimming removed 4 bases at V and 8 bases at J, with 12 bases between. Per germline, CDR1 SGHAT and CDR2 FQNNGV. The CDR3 covers 13 residues. The CDR3 is CASSSGPRDEQFF. The DNA of the CDR3 is TGTGCCAGCAGCTCCGGCCCCCGGGATGAGCAGTTCTTC.

This clone was detected only once. The V and J genes are TRBV25-1 and TRBJ2-1, with 8 positions matching TRBD2. The germline V gene encodes CDR1 MGHDK and CDR2 SYGVNS. The V gene end was trimmed by 3 bases and the J gene end by 4 bases; junction bases not matched to a gene: 14. CDR3 length: 18 amino acids. CDR3 sequence (DNA): TGTGCCAGCAGTGACGCCGGAACGGGAGGGCCCCTTTACAATGAGCAGTTCTTC. This encodes CASSDAGTGGPLYNEQFF.

The rearrangement links TRBV4-1 to TRBJ2-5, with 7 bases that match TRBD2. CDR1 is MGHRA and CDR2 is YSYEKL in the germline V gene. The J segment lost 5 bases and the V segment lost 4 bases, leaving 16 bases of the junction unmatched. The CDR3 contains 17 residues. The CDR3 loop reads CASSPGGSGVHEETQYF. In nucleotides, the CDR3 is TGCGCCAGCAGCCCCGGCGGCAGCGGGGTTCACGAGGAGACCCAGTACTTC.

The chain joins TRBV18 to TRBJ2-7; 10 bases line up with TRBD1. The CDR3 runs to 14 residues. V was clipped by 8 bases and J by 2 bases; unmatched bases: 6. Germline V gene data show CDR1 as KGHSH and CDR2 as LQKENI. The CDR3 is CASHTGTGAYEQYF. CDR3 bases: TGTGCCAGCCATACCGGGACAGGGGCCTACGAGCAGTACTTC.

V is TRBV28 and J is TRBJ1-6, with 11 bases that match TRBD1. The length of the CDR3 is 16 residues. The junction had 9 bases not matched to a gene; V was cut back by 4 bases and J by 10 bases. The germline gives CDR1 MDHEN, CDR2 SYDVKM. This CDR3 reads CASSSTGTGGGSPLHF. The CDR3 DNA sequence: TGTGCCAGCAGTTCGACCGGGACAGGGGGAGGCTCACCCCTCCACTTT.

This chain uses TRBV19 with TRBJ1-2, with 7 bases identical to TRBD1. This CDR3 is built from 15 residues. The J segment lost 0 bases and the V segment lost 6 bases, leaving 7 bases of the junction unmatched. CDR1 LNHDA and CDR2 SQIVND come from the germline V gene (reference sequence). For the CDR3, the DNA is TGTGCCAGTAGGTCCAGGGGGGAACCTAACTATGGCTACACCTTC. Its protein is CASRSRGEPNYGYTF.

V usage is TRBV18 and J usage is TRBJ1-2; no reliable D call. The CDR3 loop spans 13 amino acids. The V and J ends lost 2 bases and 7 bases respectively, with 11 bases between them. Germline loops: CDR1 KGHSH, CDR2 LQKENI. CDR3 residues: CASSPSERSGYTF. DNA for the CDR3: TGTGCCAGCTCACCATCGGAAAGGAGTGGCTACACCTTC. The variable domain in full, with the rest retrieved from reference TRBV18 and TRBJ1-2, is NAGVMQNPRHLVRRRGQEARLRCSPMKGHSHVYWYRQLPEEGLKFMVYLQKENIIDESGMPKERFSAEFPKEGPSILRIQQVVRGDSAAYFCASSPSERSGYTFGSGTRLTVV.

The rearrangement links TRBV29-1 to TRBJ2-5, with TRBD2 matching 7 bases. CDR1 is SQVTM and CDR2 is ANQGSEA in the germline V gene. This CDR3 has 13 residues. V was clipped by 7 bases and J by 4 bases; unmatched bases: 9. DNA for the CDR3: TGCAGCGCGGCCGGGAGGAGGGGAGAGACCCAGTACTTC. This codes for CSAAGRRGETQYF.

In this sample, this clone turned up once. The chain is built from TRBV10-1 and TRBJ2-5, with 8 bases identical to TRBD1. V was pared by 8 bases and J by 5 bases, with 7 bases of the junction left unmatched. Germline V gene data show CDR1 as WNHNN and CDR2 as SYGVQD (reference sequence). The CDR3 is 13 residues long. This CDR3 is CASQTGAGETQYF. The CDR3 bases are TGCGCCAGCCAGACAGGGGCCGGGGAGACCCAGTACTTC.

The V and J genes are TRBV15 and TRBJ1-4, with D possibly being TRBD1 (5 bases). CDR1 and CDR2 (germline): LNHNV, YYDKDF (reference sequence). The length of the CDR3 is 16 residues. V dropped 3 bases and J dropped 8 bases, with 19 bases sitting between them. The CDR3 is CATSSVGSTVEEKLFF. CDR3 bases: TGTGCCACCAGCAGCGTTGGGTCGACAGTAGAGGAAAAACTGTTTTTT.